This T cell receptor (beta chain) was captured by sequencing in a study of T cell responses to AZD1222 COVID-19 vaccine. Overall study findings and caveats: Most donors were white British and more were female, and clonal diversity was possibly underestimated.

Points on this clone: The antigen remains undetermined.

Generated by immunoSEQ multiplex PCR, the TCRdb table keeps only in-frame clones and is missing some. The data show 90,000 to 130,000 clones, 70% to 90% seen once. CDR1 is SNHLY and CDR2 is FYNNEI in the germline V gene. There are 13 residues in the CDR3. The ends were cut back, 8 bases at V and 4 bases at J, with 14 bases in the middle. V is TRBV2 and J is TRBJ1-2, with a tentative D call TRBD1 (6 bases). This material consisted of peripheral blood, taken on day 0 of AZD1222 vaccination. The receptor comes from an adult in good health. Written as DNA, the CDR3 is TGTGCCAGCGCCAGGGGCCGGCGCTATGGCTACACCTTC. Translated, it gives CASARGRRYGYTF. Together with reference TRBV2 and TRBJ1-2, the CDR3 gives the full variable domain: EPEVTQTPSHQVTQMGQEVILRCVPISNHLYFYWYRQILGQKVEFLVSFYNNEISEKSEIFDDQFSVERPDGSNFTLKIRSTKLEDSAMYFCASARGRRYGYTFGSGTRLTVV.